Listed below are T cell receptor beta chains from one sample, sequenced in a study of blood T cell repertoires in COVID-19. The protocol was immunoSEQ multiplex PCR, while the TCRdb copy is restricted to in-frame clones and leaves out a portion. Among roughly 180,000 clones listed, 82% were seen once. The sequencing sample was made of PBMCs or T cells enriched from blood (not recorded which). The receptors derive from a man aged 55 to 70 who had recovered from COVID-19. Each CDR3 is given with its conserved first and last residue. Each record gives: clone size, V gene, D gene, J gene, CDR3 DNA, CDR3 protein. The D gene is left open where the match is weak. The size of a clone is reported for some rows only, either as once, few or many, or as a class for expanded clones.

-	TRBV12-3/TRBV12-4	TRBD1	TRBJ1-1	TGTGCCAGCAGTTTCAACAGGGGTACTGAAGCTTTCTTT	CASSFNRGTEAFF
few	TRBV2	TRBD1	TRBJ1-5	TGTGCCAGCAGTCACAGGGGTATTGGACAGCCCCAGCATTTT	CASSHRGIGQPQHF
once	TRBV9	TRBD2	TRBJ2-2	TGTGCCAGCAAACTAGCGTACAACACCGGGGAGCTGTTTTTT	CASKLAYNTGELFF
-	TRBV7-7	-	TRBJ2-3	TGTGCTAGCAGCTTGGTAGCGGCAGATACGCAGTATTTT	CASSLVAADTQYF
-	TRBV3-1/TRBV3-2	-	TRBJ1-5	TGTGCCAGCAGCCGATCGTCTTGGGGGGAAGTAATTCAGCCCCAGCATTTT	CASSRSSWGEVIQPQHF
-	TRBV28	TRBD2	TRBJ2-1	TGTGCCAGCTCTGGAGCGGGAGCTTACAATGAGCAGTTCTTC	CASSGAGAYNEQFF
-	TRBV30	TRBD1	TRBJ2-7	TGTGCCTGGCGGGACAGGGGAGCCTACGAGCAGTACTTC	CAWRDRGAYEQYF
-	TRBV11-3	-	TRBJ2-2	TGTGCCAGCACGGGGGAGGACACCGGGGAGCTGTTTTTT	CASTGEDTGELFF
-	TRBV5-1	-	TRBJ2-3	TGCGCCAGCAGCTTGAATCAAATCACAGATACGCAGTATTTT	CASSLNQITDTQYF
-	TRBV9	-	TRBJ1-2	TGTGCCAGCAGCCCTCCGGGGGGCTATGGCTACACCTTC	CASSPPGGYGYTF
-	TRBV25-1	-	TRBJ2-7	TGTGCCAGCCTTGGAGTCTACGAGCAGTACTTC	CASLGVYEQYF
-	TRBV7-3	TRBD1	TRBJ2-1	TGTGCCAGCAGCCCCCAACCGGGACAGGGGCGCGCACTCGAGCAGTTCTTC	CASSPQPGQGRALEQFF
-	TRBV24-1	TRBD1	TRBJ1-2	TGTGCCACCAGTGACCAGACAGGGGGGAACTATGGCTACACCTTC	CATSDQTGGNYGYTF
once	TRBV28	TRBD2	TRBJ2-7	TGTGCCAGCAGTAAAGCGGGAGGGCCCCCCTACGAGCAGTACTTC	CASSKAGGPPYEQYF